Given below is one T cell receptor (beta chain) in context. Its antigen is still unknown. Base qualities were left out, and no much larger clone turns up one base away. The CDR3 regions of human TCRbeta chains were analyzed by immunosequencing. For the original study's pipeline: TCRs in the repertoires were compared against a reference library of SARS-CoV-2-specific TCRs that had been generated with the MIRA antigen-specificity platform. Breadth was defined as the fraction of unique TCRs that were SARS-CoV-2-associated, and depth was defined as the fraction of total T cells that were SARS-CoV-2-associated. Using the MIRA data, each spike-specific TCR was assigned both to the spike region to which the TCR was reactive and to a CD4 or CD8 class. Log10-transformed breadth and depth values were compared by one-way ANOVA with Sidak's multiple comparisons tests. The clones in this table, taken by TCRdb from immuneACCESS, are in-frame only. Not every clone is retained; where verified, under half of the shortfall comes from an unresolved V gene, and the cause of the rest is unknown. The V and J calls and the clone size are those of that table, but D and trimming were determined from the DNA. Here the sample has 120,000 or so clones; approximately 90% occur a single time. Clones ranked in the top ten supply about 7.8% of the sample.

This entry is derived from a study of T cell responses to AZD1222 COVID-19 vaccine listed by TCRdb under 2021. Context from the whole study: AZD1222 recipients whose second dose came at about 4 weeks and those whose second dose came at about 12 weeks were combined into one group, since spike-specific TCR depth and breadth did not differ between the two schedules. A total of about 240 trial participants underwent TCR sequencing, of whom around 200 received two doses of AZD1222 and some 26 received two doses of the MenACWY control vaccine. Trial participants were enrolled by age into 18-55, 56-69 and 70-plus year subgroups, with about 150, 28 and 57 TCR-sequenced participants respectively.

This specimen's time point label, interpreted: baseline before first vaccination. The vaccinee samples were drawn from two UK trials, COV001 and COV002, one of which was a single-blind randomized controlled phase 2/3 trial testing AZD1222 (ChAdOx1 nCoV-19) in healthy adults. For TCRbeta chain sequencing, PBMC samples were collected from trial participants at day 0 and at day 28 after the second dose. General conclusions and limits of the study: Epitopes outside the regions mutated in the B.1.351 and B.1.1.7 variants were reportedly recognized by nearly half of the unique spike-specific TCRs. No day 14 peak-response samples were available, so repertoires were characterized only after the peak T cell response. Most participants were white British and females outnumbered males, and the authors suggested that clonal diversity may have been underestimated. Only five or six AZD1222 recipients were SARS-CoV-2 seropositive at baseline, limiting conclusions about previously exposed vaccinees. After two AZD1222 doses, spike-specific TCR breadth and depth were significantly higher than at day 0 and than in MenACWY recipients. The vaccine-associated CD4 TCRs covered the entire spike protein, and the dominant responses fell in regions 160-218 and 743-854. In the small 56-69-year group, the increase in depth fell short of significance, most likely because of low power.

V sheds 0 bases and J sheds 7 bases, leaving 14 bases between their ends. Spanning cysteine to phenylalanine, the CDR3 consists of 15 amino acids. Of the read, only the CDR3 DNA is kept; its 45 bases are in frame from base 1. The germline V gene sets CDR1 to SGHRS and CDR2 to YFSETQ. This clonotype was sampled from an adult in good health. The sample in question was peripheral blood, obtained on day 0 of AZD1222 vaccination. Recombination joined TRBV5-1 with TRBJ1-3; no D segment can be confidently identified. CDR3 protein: CASSLVLGGGNTIYF. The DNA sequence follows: TGCGCCAGCAGCTTGGTGCTAGGCGGCGGGAACACCATATATTTT.